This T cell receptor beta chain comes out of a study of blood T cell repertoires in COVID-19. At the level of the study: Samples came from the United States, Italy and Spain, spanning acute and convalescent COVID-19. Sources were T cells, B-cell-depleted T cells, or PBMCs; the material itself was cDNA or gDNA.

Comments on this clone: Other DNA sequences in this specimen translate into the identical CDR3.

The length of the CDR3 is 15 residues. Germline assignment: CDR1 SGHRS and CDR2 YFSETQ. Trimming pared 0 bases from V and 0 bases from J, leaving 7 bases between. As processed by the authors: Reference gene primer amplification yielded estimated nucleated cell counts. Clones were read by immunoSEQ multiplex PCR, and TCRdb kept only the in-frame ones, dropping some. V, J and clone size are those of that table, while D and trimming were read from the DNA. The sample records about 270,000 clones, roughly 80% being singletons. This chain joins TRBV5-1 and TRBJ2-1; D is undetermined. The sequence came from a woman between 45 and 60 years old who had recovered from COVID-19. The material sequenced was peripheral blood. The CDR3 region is CASSLDGSSYNEQFF. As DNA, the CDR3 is TGCGCCAGCAGCTTGGACGGGTCCTCCTACAATGAGCAGTTCTTC.